This TCR beta chain stems from a study of technical replicates of blood from a handful of donors. Data came from immunoSEQ multiplex PCR; TCRdb stores just in-frame clones and leaves some out. The sample holds tens of thousands of clones, roughly 91% seen once. The CDR3 loop spans 16 amino acids. CDR1 is SGDLS and CDR2 is YYNGEE in the germline V gene. The germline V and J ends were trimmed by 4 bases and 4 bases, with 17 bases remaining between them. Sequencing was done on a sample of T cells isolated from PBMCs. The clonotype originates from a human donor in good health. The rearrangement links TRBV9 to TRBJ1-4, with D possibly matching TRBD1 (6 bases). This chain's CDR3 is CASSLRGSGFNEKLFF. The CDR3 nucleotides read TGTGCCAGCAGCCTCAGGGGATCGGGCTTTAATGAAAAACTGTTTTTT.